The 23 T cell receptor beta chains below all came from one sample that was sequenced in a study of identifying expanded T cells in peripheral blood (dated by TCRdb to the late 2010s). Library preparation used the immunoSEQ multiplex PCR assay. TCRdb retrieved this table from immuneACCESS and kept in-frame rearrangements only. Not all clones are present; in checked studies, unresolved V genes account for under half, and no reason is known for the remainder. This sample is represented by 90,000 to 120,000 clones; approximately 90% of them were singletons. Less than 20% of the sample belongs to the ten largest clones. Sequences were obtained from blood. Every receptor here comes from a person aged 18 to 75 in good health.

The rearrangement links TRBV14 to TRBJ2-5; 8 bases map to TRBD2. V lost 4 bases and J lost 1; bases outside the gene matches: 2. Germline-derived CDR1 and CDR2 are SGHDN and FVKESK. The CDR3 has 14 residues. The DNA of the CDR3 is TGTGCCAGCAGCCCACTAGCGGTCCAAGAGACCCAGTACTTC. This encodes CASSPLAVQETQYF.

The chain couples TRBV27 to TRBJ2-5, with D possibly matching TRBD2 (5 bases). The CDR3 consists of 15 residues. Germline V gene sequence: CDR1 MNHEY, CDR2 SMNVEV (reference sequence). V gave up 5 bases and J gave up 1 base, with 14 bases separating them. The CDR3 DNA is TGTGCCAGCAGTCGATCCCGAAGCGGCCAAGAGACCCAGTACTTC. This translates into CASSRSRSGQETQYF.

This chain uses TRBV6-6 with TRBJ2-7; D might be TRBD1 (6 bases). Per the germline V gene, CDR1 is MNHNY and CDR2 is SVGAGI (reference sequence). V lost 7 bases to trimming and J lost 6 bases, with 19 bases between them. This CDR3 has 14 amino acids. The CDR3: CASNRALRVAEQYF. CDR3 sequence (DNA): TGTGCCAGCAACAGGGCATTAAGGGTTGCCGAGCAGTACTTC.

The V call is TRBV28, the J call TRBJ2-7; 7 nucleotides line up with TRBD1. The CDR3 consists of 16 residues. Germline V lookup: CDR1 MDHEN, CDR2 SYDVKM. Trimming took 4 bases from V and 5 from J; bases not matched to a gene: 14. CDR3 loop: CASSSLGQTGRDEQYF. The DNA for the CDR3 is TGTGCCAGCAGTTCCCTGGGACAGACAGGGCGGGACGAGCAGTACTTC.

The chain combines TRBV27 with TRBJ1-1, with D unresolved. The CDR3 has 12 residues. CDR1 is MNHEY and CDR2 is SMNVEV in the germline V gene (reference sequence). Deletions cut 2 bases from V and 4 bases from J, with 5 bases between. The CDR3: CASSLRGTEAFF. CDR3 DNA: TGTGCCAGCAGTTTACGGGGCACTGAAGCTTTCTTT.

The rearrangement uses TRBV30 and TRBJ1-1, with 8 bases lining up with TRBD1. The V gene's germline CDR1 is GTSNPN and CDR2 SVGIG (reference sequence). This CDR3 region has 12 residues. J was trimmed by 11 bases and V by 2 bases; bases with no gene match: 7. The CDR3 nucleotides are TGTGCCTGGAGTCTACCGACAGGGGACGCTTTCTTT. Protein: CAWSLPTGDAFF.

The chain recombines TRBV5-4 with TRBJ1-4; a possible D gene is TRBD1 (6 bases). Between the trimmed V and J ends, which lost 2 bases and 6 bases, there was a span of 11 bases. This CDR3 region has 14 residues. Germline values: CDR1 SGHNT, CDR2 YYREEE (reference sequence). The CDR3: CASSLGGTDEKLFF. The CDR3 DNA reads TGTGCCAGCAGCTTAGGGGGTACGGATGAAAAACTGTTTTTT.

The gene calls are TRBV11-2 and TRBJ1-3; D is uncertain. V shed 3 bases and J shed 0 bases, with 9 bases lying between them. The CDR3 is made up of 15 amino acids. The germline gives CDR1 SGHAT, CDR2 FQNNGV. CDR3 residues: CASSFGHLSGNTIYF. CDR3 DNA: TGTGCCAGCAGCTTTGGGCACCTCTCTGGAAACACCATATATTTT.

This rearrangement joins TRBV2 to TRBJ2-1, with no clear D. Germline lookup yields CDR1 SNHLY and CDR2 FYNNEI. V was cut by 7 bases and J by 7 bases, with 20 bases left in between. The CDR3 contains 15 residues. CDR3 bases: TGTGCCAGCACCGCGAAAATGGCTCTTGGGAATGAGCAGTTCTTC. It codes for CASTAKMALGNEQFF.

As regards this clone: Other nucleotide sequences in the sample specify the same CDR3. The rearrangement uses TRBV14 and TRBJ1-2; D not certain. The germline V and J ends were trimmed by 4 bases and 0 bases, with 12 bases remaining between them. Germline-derived CDR1 and CDR2 are SGHDN and FVKESK. The CDR3 is made up of 15 amino acids. CDR3 DNA sequence: TGTGCCAGCAGCCCTCCCGGACTGACTAACTATGGCTACACCTTC. Its translation is CASSPPGLTNYGYTF. Together with reference TRBV14 and TRBJ1-2, the CDR3 gives the full variable domain: EAGVTQFPSHSVIEKGQTVTLRCDPISGHDNLYWYRRVMGKEIKFLLHFVKESKQDESGMPNNRFLAERTGGTYSTLKVQPAELEDSGVYFCASSPPGLTNYGYTFGSGTRLTVV.

CDR3 loop: CASSLVGEGYTF. CDR3 coding DNA: TGTGCCAGCAGCTTGGTCGGAGAGGGCTACACCTTC. This rearrangement joins TRBV5-6 to TRBJ1-2; D remains ambiguous. The V end was cut by 0 bases, the J end by 8 bases, with 8 bases between. Germline values: CDR1 SGHDT, CDR2 YYEEEE. The CDR3 length is 12 residues.

A remark on this clone: A read error may account for a junction end that differs from germline. The V gene is TRBV23-1, the J gene TRBJ2-7; possible D gene TRBD2, 6 bases. Being an ORF, TRBV23-1 has a function that is uncertain. There are 15 residues in the CDR3. The CDR3 sequence is CASSQGGRDSDEQYF. In nucleotides, the CDR3 is TGCGCCAGCAGTCAAGGAGGCAGGGACTCCGACGAGCAGTACTTC.

The CDR3 DNA reads as TGCGCCAGCAGCACTCGAACAGGGGGGGATTCACCCCTCCACTTT. Protein sequence: CASSTRTGGDSPLHF. This chain links TRBV4-1 with TRBJ1-6; 8 bases match TRBD1. This CDR3 has 15 residues. V lost 5 bases to trimming and J lost 8 bases; unmatched junction nucleotides: 8. The germline V gene encodes CDR1 MGHRA and CDR2 YSYEKL.

The genes are TRBV14 and TRBJ1-2; D remains unclear. Germline V gene data show CDR1 as SGHDN and CDR2 as FVKESK. CDR3 size: 15 residues. The V end lost 1 base, the J end lost 1 base, and 10 bases lay between the germline ends. DNA of the CDR3: TGTGCCAGCAGCCAAGGTGGCAGAATTAACTATGGCTACACCTTC. It translates to CASSQGGRINYGYTF.

This clone has just one count. V usage is TRBV14 and J usage is TRBJ2-3; possibly TRBD2 for D (5 bases). V dropped 7 bases and J dropped 4 bases, with 12 bases sitting between them. The CDR3 contains 13 residues. The germline CDR1 and CDR2 sequences are SGHDN and FVKESK. In DNA form, the CDR3 reads TGTGCCAGCACCCGGGGTGGCGCAGATACGCAGTATTTT. Its translation is CASTRGGADTQYF.

This clone was seen just once. The chain joins TRBV6-5 to TRBJ2-7; D assignment may be TRBD1 or TRBD2 (5 bases each). V was shortened by 0 bases and J by 7 bases, with 16 bases between the two germline ends. Germline-derived CDR1 and CDR2 are MNHEY and SVGAGI. This CDR3 has 15 amino acids. As DNA, the CDR3 is TGTGCCAGCAGTTACTCGGCTAGCAGGGCGTGGGAGCAGTACTTC. Amino acid sequence: CASSYSASRAWEQYF.

V usage is TRBV30 and J usage is TRBJ2-1, with D perhaps TRBD1 (6 bases). This CDR3 has 13 amino acids. Trimming removed 8 bases at V and 9 bases at J, with 20 bases between. Germline CDR1 reads GTSNPN; CDR2 reads SVGIG (reference sequence). CDR3 sequence reads: CAGVNRVSGEQFF. Here the CDR3 DNA reads TGTGCCGGAGTTAACAGGGTCTCAGGTGAGCAGTTCTTC.

This chain uses TRBV11-2 with TRBJ2-7; no reliable D call. Trimming left V 1 base short and J 0 bases short, with 10 bases between. The CDR3 length is 15 residues. Germline CDR1 reads SGHAT; CDR2 reads FQNNGV. In nucleotides, the CDR3 is TGTGCCAGCAGCTTAGTTTCGGTCCCCTCCTACGAGCAGTACTTC. Residues: CASSLVSVPSYEQYF.

This clone has just a few counts. This chain joins TRBV6-5 and TRBJ2-3; D uncertain. CDR3 length equals 14 residues. Trimming took off 3 bases at V and 4 bases at J, with 11 bases between the two ends. Looked up from germline, CDR1 is MNHEY and CDR2 is SVGAGI. CDR3 bases: TGTGCCAGCAGTTATTCGACCGACCCAGATACGCAGTATTTT. Translated: CASSYSTDPDTQYF.

This clone appeared a few times. CDR3 in DNA: TGTGCCAGCAGTGGACAGAGGAACACTGAAGCTTTCTTT. Its protein is CASSGQRNTEAFF. V is TRBV2 and J is TRBJ1-1; a weak D match, TRBD1 (5 bases). The CDR3 is 13 amino acids. Germline CDR1 reads SNHLY; CDR2 reads FYNNEI. V was trimmed by 4 bases and J by 1 base, leaving 7 bases between them.

The chain combines TRBV7-8 with TRBJ2-1; the match to TRBD2 covers 8 bases. Germline-derived CDR1 and CDR2 are SGHVS and FQNEAQ. CDR3 size: 18 residues. The J segment lost 0 bases and the V segment lost 5 bases, leaving 12 bases of the junction unmatched. The chain's CDR3 is CASSTKRAGANSYNEQFF. For the CDR3, the DNA is TGTGCCAGCAGCACTAAACGAGCGGGGGCGAACTCCTACAATGAGCAGTTCTTC.

This sequence joins TRBV5-1 and TRBJ2-3; no definite D call. V was shortened by 0 bases and J by 0 bases, with 8 bases between the two germline ends. Germline values: CDR1 SGHRS, CDR2 YFSETQ. The CDR3 sequence is 15 residues long. The CDR3 nucleotides are TGCGCCAGCAGCTTGGGGTTGGAAAGCACAGATACGCAGTATTTT. It translates to CASSLGLESTDTQYF.

The chain carries TRBV11-2 and TRBJ2-2; 10 bases line up with TRBD2. Trimming at V came to 3 bases and at J to 3 bases, leaving 4 bases not matched to a gene. CDR3 length: 16 amino acids. Per germline, CDR1 SGHAT and CDR2 FQNNGV. The CDR3 sequence is CASSFASGGDTGELFF. CDR3 nucleotides: TGTGCCAGCAGCTTCGCTAGCGGGGGAGACACCGGGGAGCTGTTTTTT.